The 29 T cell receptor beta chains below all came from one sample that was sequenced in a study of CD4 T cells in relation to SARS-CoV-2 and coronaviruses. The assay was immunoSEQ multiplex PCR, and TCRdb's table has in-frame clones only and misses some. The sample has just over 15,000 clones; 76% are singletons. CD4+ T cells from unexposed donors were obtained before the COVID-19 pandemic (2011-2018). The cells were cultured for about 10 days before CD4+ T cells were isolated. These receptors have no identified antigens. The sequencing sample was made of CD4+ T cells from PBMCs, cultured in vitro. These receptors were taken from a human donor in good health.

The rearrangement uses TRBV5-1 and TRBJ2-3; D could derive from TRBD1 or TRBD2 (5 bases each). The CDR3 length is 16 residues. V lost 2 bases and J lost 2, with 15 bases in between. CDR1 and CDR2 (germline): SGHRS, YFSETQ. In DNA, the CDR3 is TGCGCCAGCAGCTTAGGGACCCTAACTATCACAGATACGCAGTATTTT. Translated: CASSLGTLTITDTQYF.

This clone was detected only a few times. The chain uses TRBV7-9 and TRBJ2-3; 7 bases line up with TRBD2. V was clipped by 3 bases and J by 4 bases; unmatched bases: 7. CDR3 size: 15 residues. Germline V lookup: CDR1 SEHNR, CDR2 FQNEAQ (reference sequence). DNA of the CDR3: TGTGCCAGCAGCTTTAGAGGACTAGGCGCAGATACGCAGTATTTT. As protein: CASSFRGLGADTQYF.

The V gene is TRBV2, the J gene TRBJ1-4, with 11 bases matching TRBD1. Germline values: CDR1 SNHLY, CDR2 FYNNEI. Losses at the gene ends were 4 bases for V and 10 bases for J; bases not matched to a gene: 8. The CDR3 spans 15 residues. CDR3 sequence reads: CASSVQDRGQGKLFF. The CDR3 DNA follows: TGTGCCAGCAGTGTGCAGGACAGGGGGCAGGGAAAACTGTTTTTT.

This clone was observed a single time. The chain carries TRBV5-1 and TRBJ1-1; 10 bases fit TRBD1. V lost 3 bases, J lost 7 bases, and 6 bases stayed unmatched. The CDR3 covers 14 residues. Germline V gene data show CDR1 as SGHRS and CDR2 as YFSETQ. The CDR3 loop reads CASSSGTGAYEAFF. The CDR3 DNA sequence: TGCGCCAGCAGCTCCGGGACAGGGGCCTATGAAGCTTTCTTT.

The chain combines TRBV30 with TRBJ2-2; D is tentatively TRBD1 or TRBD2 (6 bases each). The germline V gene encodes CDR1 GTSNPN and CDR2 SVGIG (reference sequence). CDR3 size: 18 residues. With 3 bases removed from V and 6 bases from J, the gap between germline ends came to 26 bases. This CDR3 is CAWRMGPKGGRRSGELFF. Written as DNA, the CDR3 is TGTGCCTGGAGGATGGGACCCAAGGGGGGCAGACGGTCCGGGGAGCTGTTTTTT.

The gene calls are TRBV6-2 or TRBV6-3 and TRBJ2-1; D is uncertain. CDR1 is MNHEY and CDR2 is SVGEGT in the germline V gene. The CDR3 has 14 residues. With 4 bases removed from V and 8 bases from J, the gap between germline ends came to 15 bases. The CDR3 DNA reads TGTGCCAGCAGTTCCATGCTACTTAGGGATGAGCAGTTCTTC. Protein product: CASSSMLLRDEQFF.

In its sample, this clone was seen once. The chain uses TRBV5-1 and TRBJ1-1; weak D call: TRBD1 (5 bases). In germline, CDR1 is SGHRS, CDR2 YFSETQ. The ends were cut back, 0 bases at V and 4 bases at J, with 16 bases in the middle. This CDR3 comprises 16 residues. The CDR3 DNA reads TGCGCCAGCAGCTTGGCCTCAGGGCTTCGGAGCACTGAAGCTTTCTTT. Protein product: CASSLASGLRSTEAFF.

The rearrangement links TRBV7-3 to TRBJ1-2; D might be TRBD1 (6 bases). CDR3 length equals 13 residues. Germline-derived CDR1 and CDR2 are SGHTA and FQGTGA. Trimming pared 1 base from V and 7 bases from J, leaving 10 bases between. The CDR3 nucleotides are TGTGCCAGCAGCTTAAACAGGGAGGGTGGCTACACCTTC. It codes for CASSLNREGGYTF.

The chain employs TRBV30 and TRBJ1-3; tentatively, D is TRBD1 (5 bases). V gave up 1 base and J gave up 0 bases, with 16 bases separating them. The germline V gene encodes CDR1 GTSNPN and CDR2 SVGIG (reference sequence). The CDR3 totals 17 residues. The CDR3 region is CAWSDLPGLASGNTIYF. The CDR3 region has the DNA TGTGCCTGGAGTGATCTCCCGGGACTGGCCTCTGGAAACACCATATATTTT.

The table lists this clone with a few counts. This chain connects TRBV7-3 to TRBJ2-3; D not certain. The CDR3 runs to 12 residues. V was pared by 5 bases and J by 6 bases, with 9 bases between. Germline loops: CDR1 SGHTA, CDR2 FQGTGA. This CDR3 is CASSGYGDTQYF. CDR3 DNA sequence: TGTGCCAGCAGCGGGTATGGGGATACGCAGTATTTT. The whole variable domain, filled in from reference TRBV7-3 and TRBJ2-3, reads GAGVSQTPSNKVTEKGKYVELRCDPISGHTALYWYRQSLGQGPEFLIYFQGTGAADDSGLPNDRFFAVRPEGSVSTLKIQRTERGDSAVYLCASSGYGDTQYFGPGTRLTVL.

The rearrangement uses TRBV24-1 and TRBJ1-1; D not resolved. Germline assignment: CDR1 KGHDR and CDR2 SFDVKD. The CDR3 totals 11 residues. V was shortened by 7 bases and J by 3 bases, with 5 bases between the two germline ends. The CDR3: CATRTYTEAFF. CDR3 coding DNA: TGTGCCACCAGGACGTACACTGAAGCTTTCTTT.

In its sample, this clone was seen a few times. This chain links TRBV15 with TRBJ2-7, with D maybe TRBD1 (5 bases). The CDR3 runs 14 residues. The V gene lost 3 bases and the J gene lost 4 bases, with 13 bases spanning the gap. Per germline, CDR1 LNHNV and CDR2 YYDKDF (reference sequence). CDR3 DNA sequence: TGTGCCACCAGCAGGGGGCCTAATGAATACGAGCAGTACTTC. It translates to CATSRGPNEYEQYF. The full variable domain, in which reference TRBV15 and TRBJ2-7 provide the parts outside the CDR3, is DAMVIQNPRYQVTQFGKPVTLSCSQTLNHNVMYWYQQKSSQAPKLLFHYYDKDFNNEADTPDNFQSRRPNTSFCFLDIRSPGLGDTAMYLCATSRGPNEYEQYFGPGTRLTVT.

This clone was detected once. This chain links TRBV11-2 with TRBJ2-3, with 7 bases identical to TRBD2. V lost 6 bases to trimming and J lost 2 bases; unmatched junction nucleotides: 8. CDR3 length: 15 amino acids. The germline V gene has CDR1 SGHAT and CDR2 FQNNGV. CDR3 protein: CASRPQRGLTDTQYF. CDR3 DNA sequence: TGTGCCAGCAGACCTCAGCGGGGCCTCACAGATACGCAGTATTTT.

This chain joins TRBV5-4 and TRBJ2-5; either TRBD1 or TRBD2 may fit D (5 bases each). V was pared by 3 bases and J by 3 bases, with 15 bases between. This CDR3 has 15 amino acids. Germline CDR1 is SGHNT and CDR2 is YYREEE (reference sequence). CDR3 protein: CASSWLGTGKETQYF. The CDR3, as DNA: TGTGCCAGCAGCTGGTTGGGGACGGGGAAAGAGACCCAGTACTTC.

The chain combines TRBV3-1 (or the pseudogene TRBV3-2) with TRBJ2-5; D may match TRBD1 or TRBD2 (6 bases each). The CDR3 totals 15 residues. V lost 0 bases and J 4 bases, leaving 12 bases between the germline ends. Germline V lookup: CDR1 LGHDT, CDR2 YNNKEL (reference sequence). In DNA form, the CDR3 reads TGTGCCAGCAGCCAAGATTTACCGGGGGCAGAGACCCAGTACTTC. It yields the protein CASSQDLPGAETQYF.

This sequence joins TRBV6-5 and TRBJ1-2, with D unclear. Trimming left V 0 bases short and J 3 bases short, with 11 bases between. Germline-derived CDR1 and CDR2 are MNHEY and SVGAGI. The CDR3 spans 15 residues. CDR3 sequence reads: CASSYSVNGHYGYTF. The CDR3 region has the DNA TGTGCCAGCAGTTACTCCGTAAATGGACACTATGGCTACACCTTC.

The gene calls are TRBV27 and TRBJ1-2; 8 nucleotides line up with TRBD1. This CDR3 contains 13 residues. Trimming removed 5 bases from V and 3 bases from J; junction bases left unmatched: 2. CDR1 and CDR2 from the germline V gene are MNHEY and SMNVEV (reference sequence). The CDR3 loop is CASSPQGDYGYTF. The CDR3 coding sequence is TGTGCCAGCAGTCCACAGGGGGACTATGGCTACACCTTC.

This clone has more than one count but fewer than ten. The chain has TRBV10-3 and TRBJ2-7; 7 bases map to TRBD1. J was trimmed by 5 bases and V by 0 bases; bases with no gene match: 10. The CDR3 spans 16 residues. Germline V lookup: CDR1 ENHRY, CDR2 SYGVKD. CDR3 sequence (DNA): TGTGCCATCAGTGAGTCCCCGACAGGGTTTGGTGACGAGCAGTACTTC. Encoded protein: CAISESPTGFGDEQYF.

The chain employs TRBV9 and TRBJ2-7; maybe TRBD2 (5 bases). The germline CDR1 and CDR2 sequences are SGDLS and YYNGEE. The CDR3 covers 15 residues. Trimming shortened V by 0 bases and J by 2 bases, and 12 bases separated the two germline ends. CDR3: CASSVGSAEPYEQYF. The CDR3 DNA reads TGTGCCAGCAGCGTAGGTTCAGCGGAACCCTACGAGCAGTACTTC.

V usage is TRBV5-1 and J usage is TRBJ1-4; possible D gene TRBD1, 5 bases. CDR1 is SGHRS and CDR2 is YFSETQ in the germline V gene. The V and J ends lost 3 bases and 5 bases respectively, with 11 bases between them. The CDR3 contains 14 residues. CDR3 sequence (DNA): TGCGCCAGCAGCTGGCGGGACTTAAATGAAAAACTGTTTTTT. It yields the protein CASSWRDLNEKLFF.

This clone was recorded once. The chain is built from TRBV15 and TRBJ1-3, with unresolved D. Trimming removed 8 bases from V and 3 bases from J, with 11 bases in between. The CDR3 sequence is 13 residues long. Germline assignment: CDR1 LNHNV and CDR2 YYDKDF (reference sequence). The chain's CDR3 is CATDGGFGNTIYF. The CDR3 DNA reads TGTGCCACCGATGGAGGTTTTGGAAACACCATATATTTT.

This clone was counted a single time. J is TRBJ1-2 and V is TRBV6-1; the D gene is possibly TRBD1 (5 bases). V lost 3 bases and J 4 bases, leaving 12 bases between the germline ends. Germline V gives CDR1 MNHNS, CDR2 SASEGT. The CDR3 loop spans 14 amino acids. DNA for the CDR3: TGTGCCAGCAGTGACGTGGGCAGGGTCTATGGCTACACCTTC. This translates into CASSDVGRVYGYTF.

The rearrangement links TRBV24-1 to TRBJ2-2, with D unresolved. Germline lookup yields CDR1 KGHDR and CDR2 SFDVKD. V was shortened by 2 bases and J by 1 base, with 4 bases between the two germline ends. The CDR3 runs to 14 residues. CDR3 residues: CATSDYWNTGELFF. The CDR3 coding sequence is TGTGCCACCAGTGATTATTGGAACACCGGGGAGCTGTTTTTT.

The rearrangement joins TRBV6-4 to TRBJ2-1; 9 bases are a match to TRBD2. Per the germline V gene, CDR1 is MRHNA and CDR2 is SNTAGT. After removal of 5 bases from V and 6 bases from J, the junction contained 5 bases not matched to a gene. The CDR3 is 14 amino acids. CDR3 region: CASSQGLATNEQFF. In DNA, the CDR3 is TGTGCCAGCAGTCAAGGACTAGCGACCAATGAGCAGTTCTTC.

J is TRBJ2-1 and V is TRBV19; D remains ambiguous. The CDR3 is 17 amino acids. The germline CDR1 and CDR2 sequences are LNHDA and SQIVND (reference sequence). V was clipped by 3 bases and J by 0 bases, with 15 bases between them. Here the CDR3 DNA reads TGTGCCAGTAGTATCATCGCGGCAAGGAGCTCCTACAATGAGCAGTTCTTC. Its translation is CASSIIAARSSYNEQFF.

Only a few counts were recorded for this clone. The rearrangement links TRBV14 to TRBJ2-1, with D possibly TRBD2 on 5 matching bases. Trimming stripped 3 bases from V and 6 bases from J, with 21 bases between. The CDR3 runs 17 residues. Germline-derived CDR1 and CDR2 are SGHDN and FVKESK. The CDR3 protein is CASSQAFRGSFFNEQFF. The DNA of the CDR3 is TGTGCCAGCAGCCAGGCTTTTCGGGGATCATTTTTCAATGAGCAGTTCTTC.

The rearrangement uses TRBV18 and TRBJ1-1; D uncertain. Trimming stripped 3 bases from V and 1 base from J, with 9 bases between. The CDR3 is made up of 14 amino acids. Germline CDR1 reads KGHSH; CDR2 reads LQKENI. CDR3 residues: CASSPITANTEAFF. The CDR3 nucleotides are TGTGCCAGCTCACCGATTACTGCGAACACTGAAGCTTTCTTT. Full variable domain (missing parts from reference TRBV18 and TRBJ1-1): NAGVMQNPRHLVRRRGQEARLRCSPMKGHSHVYWYRQLPEEGLKFMVYLQKENIIDESGMPKERFSAEFPKEGPSILRIQQVVRGDSAAYFCASSPITANTEAFFGQGTRLTVV.

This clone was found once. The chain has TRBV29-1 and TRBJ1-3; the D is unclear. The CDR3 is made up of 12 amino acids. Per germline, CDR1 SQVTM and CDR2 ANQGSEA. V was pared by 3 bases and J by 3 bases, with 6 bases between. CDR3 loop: CSVEGNGNTIYF. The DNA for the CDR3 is TGCAGCGTTGAGGGTAATGGAAACACCATATATTTT.

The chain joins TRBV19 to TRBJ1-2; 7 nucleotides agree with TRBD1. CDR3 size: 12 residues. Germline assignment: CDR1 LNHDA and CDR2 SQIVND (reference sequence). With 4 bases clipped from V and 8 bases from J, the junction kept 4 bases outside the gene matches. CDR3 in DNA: TGTGCCAGTAGTAGACGACAGGGCGGCTACACCTTC. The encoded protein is CASSRRQGGYTF.